The clone carrying this TCR beta chain has just a few counts. Its cognate antigen is unknown. The CDR3 is 15 residues long. V was pared by 3 bases and J by 0 bases, with 10 bases between. The V gene's germline CDR1 is SGHDT and CDR2 YYEEEE. From the 5' RACE reads, TCRdb called clonotypes with MiXCR, one entry per CDR3 protein. The sample has more than 600,000 distinct CDR3 sequences, about 20% seen once. The data were obtained in a study of CD8 T cells in ankylosing spondylitis. Overall study results and limits: In peripheral blood, disease-linked CD8+ clones occurred at relatively low frequencies. Blood of patients with ankylosing spondylitis appeared to be characterized by a TCR beta motif of eight highly homologous variants. Matched ankylosing spondylitis synovial fluid reportedly contained a significantly enriched population of disease-linked clones.

The clonotype comes from a male donor with ankylosing spondylitis. Specimen: blood, either unsorted or a sorted T cell fraction (not recorded which). The gene calls are TRBV5-6 and TRBJ2-1; tentatively, D is TRBD1 or TRBD2 (5 bases each). CDR3 protein: CASSYGTSSYNEQFF. In nucleotides, the CDR3 is TGTGCCAGCAGCTACGGGACCAGCTCCTACAATGAGCAGTTCTTC.